These 7 T cell receptor beta chains were all obtained from the same sample, sequenced in a study of T cell responses to AZD1222 COVID-19 vaccine. Sequenced by immunoSEQ multiplex PCR; TCRdb stores in-frame clones only, minus some. The sample shows 200,000 or so clones, roughly 91% of them seen only once. The sample was peripheral blood, taken on day 0 of MenACWY control vaccination. These receptors all stem from an adult in good health.

This chain connects TRBV21-1 to TRBJ1-1; the table's TRBD1 call for D was not verified on the DNA. TRBV21-1 is reported as a pseudogene. CDR3 size: 16 residues. CDR3 loop: CASSKTRQSTNTEAFF. CDR3 nucleotides: TGTGCCAGCAGCAAAACGCGACAATCCACTAACACTGAAGCTTTCTTT.

V gene TRBV24-1 combines with J gene TRBJ1-4, with D hard to call. From germline, CDR1 is KGHDR and CDR2 SFDVKD. There are 14 residues in the CDR3. The germline V and J ends were trimmed by 2 bases and 5 bases, with 8 bases remaining between them. The CDR3 spells CATSDSQANEKLFF. DNA of the CDR3: TGTGCCACCAGTGATTCCCAGGCGAATGAAAAACTGTTTTTT.

V is TRBV4-1 and J is TRBJ1-4; 8 bases align to TRBD1. Losses at the gene ends were 1 base for V and 6 bases for J; bases not matched to a gene: 4. The CDR3 consists of 15 residues. Per germline, CDR1 MGHRA and CDR2 YSYEKL. The CDR3 nucleotides read TGCGCCAGCAGCCAAGTGGACAGGGCCGATGAAAAACTGTTTTTT. Amino acids: CASSQVDRADEKLFF.

The V and J genes are TRBV24-1 and TRBJ2-1; either TRBD1 or TRBD2 may supply D (5 bases each). CDR3 size: 14 residues. Looked up from germline, CDR1 is KGHDR and CDR2 is SFDVKD. V lost 2 bases and J 6 bases, leaving 10 bases between the germline ends. The CDR3 is CATSDSGRTNEQFF. The CDR3, as DNA: TGTGCCACCAGTGATTCGGGACGCACCAATGAGCAGTTCTTC.

Turning to this clone: The junction differs from germline at one of its ends, possibly a read error. V and J are TRBV7-9 and TRBJ2-3; maybe TRBD2 (5 bases). CDR3 size: 15 residues. The germline V gene encodes CDR1 SEHNR and CDR2 FQNEAQ (reference sequence). The CDR3 nucleotides are TGTGCCAGCAGCTTTTGGACGGGGAGCATAGATACGCAGTATTTT. It encodes CASSFWTGSIDTQYF.

The chain joins TRBV5-1 to TRBJ2-1; 11 positions match TRBD2. V was pared by 3 bases and J by 7 bases, with 12 bases of the junction left unmatched. The germline gives CDR1 SGHRS, CDR2 YFSETQ. The CDR3 contains 17 residues. DNA for the CDR3: TGCGCCAGCAGCTCGACCCACCTAGCGGGGGGCCGAAATGAGCAGTTCTTC. Encoded protein: CASSSTHLAGGRNEQFF.

V gene TRBV28 combines with J gene TRBJ1-5, with 7 bases fitting TRBD1. Germline values: CDR1 MDHEN, CDR2 SYDVKM. The J segment lost 2 bases and the V segment lost 5 bases, leaving 9 bases of the junction unmatched. This CDR3 has 16 residues. The DNA of the CDR3 is TGTGCCAGCAGTATACAGGGGCGAGGCGGCAATCAGCCCCAGCATTTT. Translated: CASSIQGRGGNQPQHF.